A single count supports the clone carrying this TCR beta chain. The antigen remains undetermined. The data were taken from a study of CD8+ T cells in alopecia areata. Study summary: Treatment with tofacitinib (6 to 18 months) was followed by 6 months off drug.

RNA was extracted and reverse transcribed into cDNA as the sequencing template. TCRdb keeps only in-frame clones here, not all; method: immunoSEQ multiplex PCR. The data hold over 85,000 clones, with roughly 42% observed a single time. The V segment lost 3 bases and the J segment 9 bases; nucleotides outside the gene matches: 12. The CDR3 is 16 residues long. Germline loops: CDR1 GTSNPN, CDR2 SVGIG (reference sequence). Overall study findings and caveats: Clarity of TCR sharing across patients fell short of that in mice, possibly HLA-related. Greater clonality was observed in lesional scalp samples, especially alopecia totalis/universalis, versus normal scalp.

The sequence came from a human donor with alopecia areata. What was sequenced was CD4+ T cells sorted from blood. The chain employs TRBV30 and TRBJ1-6, with TRBD1 matching 9 bases. This CDR3 reads CAWRRYRGLGGSPLHF. As DNA, the CDR3 is TGTGCCTGGAGGCGGTACAGGGGGCTTGGCGGTTCACCCCTCCACTTT.